This T cell receptor (beta chain) was sequenced during a study of cytomegalovirus exposure and HLA in healthy donors. Study details: Clustering assigned roughly 81% of the roughly 370 genotyped donors to the Caucasian-associated ancestry cluster. Study-wide results and caveats: Accurate HLA-A and HLA-B prediction from TCR beta sequences was reported for most subjects. Researchers catalogued approximately 160 TCR beta chains as cytomegalovirus-associated.

Trimming cost V 5 bases and J 3 bases; bases outside gene matches: 4. This CDR3 region has 14 residues. Germline CDR1 is MNHEY and CDR2 is SMNVEV (reference sequence). This clone was recorded a few times. Its antigen is currently unknown. PCR primers comprised 60 Vbeta and 13 Jbeta primers. Profiling relied on immunoSEQ multiplex PCR, and the TCRdb table lists in-frame clones only, not all of them. The repertoire holds about 160,000 clones, 75% to 85% seen once, with approximately 4.8% in the top ten. At collection, donors were nominally healthy, but unrecorded immune exposures were probable. The chain couples TRBV27 to TRBJ2-7; 10 nucleotides match TRBD1. Sequencing was done on a sample of PBMCs. The clonotype comes from a man aged 25 to 40 in good health and CMV-seronegative. CDR3 DNA: TGTGCCAGCAGTCCATGGACAGGGGGCTACGAGCAGTACTTC. The encoded protein is CASSPWTGGYEQYF.